Presented here are 28 T cell receptor beta chains from one specimen sequenced in a study of T cell responses to AZD1222 COVID-19 vaccine (TCRdb year 2021). Taken with the paper, the label for time point translates to: about 28 days (+/-7) after the second vaccine dose. To prepare the library, the immunoSEQ multiplex PCR assay was applied. TCRdb obtained this table from immuneACCESS and retained in-frame rearrangements with V and J assigned. These tables miss some clones; where compared with another copy, unresolved V genes account for less than half of the shortfall, and the remainder is unexplained. Here the sample has tens of thousands of clones; 80% to 95% occur a single time. The ten largest clonotypes hold roughly 3% of the sample. Here the sequenced sample was peripheral blood, taken 28 days after the second AZD1222 dose. Receptors were obtained from an adult who received the AZD1222 COVID-19 vaccine.

The CDR3 sequence: CASSLRSGGANEQFF. Here the CDR3 DNA reads TGTGCCAGCAGCTTACGGAGCGGGGGGGCCAATGAGCAGTTCTTC. The rearrangement joins TRBV7-3 to TRBJ2-1; TRBD2 aligns across 10 bases. Germline V lookup: CDR1 SGHTA, CDR2 FQGTGA. This CDR3 contains 15 residues. The ends lost 2 bases at V and 6 bases at J; junction bases unmatched: 4.

This clone was counted a few times. This chain joins TRBV5-1 and TRBJ1-1; possible D gene TRBD1, 5 bases. The V and J ends lost 4 bases and 6 bases respectively, with 13 bases between them. This CDR3 comprises 13 residues. CDR1 is SGHRS, CDR2 YFSETQ, per germline. CDR3 nucleotide sequence: TGCGCCAGCAGCCCCATTGGGGGACCTGAAGCTTTCTTT. Translating it yields CASSPIGGPEAFF. Complete variable domain (other parts from reference TRBV5-1 and TRBJ1-1): KAGVTQTPRYLIKTRGQQVTLSCSPISGHRSVSWYQQTPGQGLQFLFEYFSETQRNKGNFPGRFSGRQFSNSRSEMNVSTLELGDSALYLCASSPIGGPEAFFGQGTRLTVV.

The chain is built from TRBV5-4 and TRBJ2-3; TRBD2 agrees at 8 bases. This CDR3 contains 14 residues. Germline V lookup: CDR1 SGHNT, CDR2 YYREEE (reference sequence). The J segment lost 4 bases and the V segment lost 2 bases, leaving 3 bases of the junction unmatched. CDR3 protein: CASSLAGAADTQYF. DNA of the CDR3: TGTGCCAGCAGCTTAGCGGGGGCGGCAGATACGCAGTATTTT. The full variable domain, with the rest looked up from reference TRBV5-4 and TRBJ2-3, is ETGVTQSPTHLIKTRGQQVTLRCSSQSGHNTVSWYQQALGQGPQFIFQYYREEENGRGNFPPRFSGLQFPNYSSELNVNALELDDSALYLCASSLAGAADTQYFGPGTRLTVL.

The CDR3 DNA reads as TGTGCCAGCAGTGAAGCGGGGGGCTATGGGGCCAACGTCCTGACTTTC. This encodes CASSEAGGYGANVLTF. The chain combines TRBV6-1 with TRBJ2-6; either TRBD1 or TRBD2 may fit D (6 bases each). Germline loops: CDR1 MNHNS, CDR2 SASEGT. This CDR3 region has 16 residues. Trimming shortened V by 0 bases and J by 3 bases, and 9 bases separated the two germline ends.

V is TRBV5-1 and J is TRBJ1-2; 9 bases agree with TRBD1. The CDR3 runs to 14 residues. The ends lost 2 bases at V and 8 bases at J; junction bases unmatched: 7. Germline V gives CDR1 SGHRS, CDR2 YFSETQ. CDR3 loop: CASSFGDRAEGYTF. The CDR3 bases are TGCGCCAGCAGCTTCGGGGACAGGGCGGAAGGCTACACCTTC. Full variable domain (outside the CDR3, taken from reference TRBV5-1 and TRBJ1-2): KAGVTQTPRYLIKTRGQQVTLSCSPISGHRSVSWYQQTPGQGLQFLFEYFSETQRNKGNFPGRFSGRQFSNSRSEMNVSTLELGDSALYLCASSFGDRAEGYTFGSGTRLTVV.

The chain links TRBV30 to TRBJ1-1, with D possibly TRBD1 on 5 matching bases. The CDR3 sequence is 14 residues long. Germline lookup yields CDR1 GTSNPN and CDR2 SVGIG (reference sequence). V shed 0 bases and J shed 0 bases, with 8 bases lying between them. Written as DNA, the CDR3 is TGTGCCTGGAGTGTAACCAGGGTGAACACTGAAGCTTTCTTT. Encoded protein: CAWSVTRVNTEAFF.

The rearrangement uses TRBV4-1 and TRBJ1-2; D perhaps matches TRBD1 (6 bases). CDR3 length: 18 amino acids. The V end lost 1 base, the J end lost 0 bases, and 18 bases lay between the germline ends. Germline-derived CDR1 and CDR2 are MGHRA and YSYEKL. The CDR3 bases are TGCGCCAGCAGCCAAGGTCAAGGCTCCCGGGACACTAACTATGGCTACACCTTC. Amino acids: CASSQGQGSRDTNYGYTF.

The V and J genes are TRBV11-1 and TRBJ1-1; tentative D call: TRBD1 (5 bases). Trimming shortened V by 4 bases and J by 9 bases, and 24 bases separated the two germline ends. This CDR3 region has 16 residues. Germline loops: CDR1 SGHAT, CDR2 FQDESV (reference sequence). The CDR3 sequence: CASSYSAGDGGLKAFF. For the CDR3, the DNA is TGTGCCAGCAGCTACTCAGCCGGTGACGGGGGGTTGAAAGCTTTCTTT.

The chain employs TRBV30 and TRBJ2-2; 9 nucleotides agree with TRBD1. The CDR3 has 15 amino acids. Trimming took 3 bases from V and 7 from J; bases not matched to a gene: 9. Germline CDR1 GTSNPN, CDR2 SVGIG (reference sequence). The DNA for the CDR3 is TGTGCCTGGAGAACGGGACAGGGTCACATCGGGGAGCTGTTTTTT. Translation gives CAWRTGQGHIGELFF.

The chain employs TRBV2 and TRBJ2-7; D is unclear. The germline CDR1 and CDR2 sequences are SNHLY and FYNNEI. The V gene lost 1 base and the J gene lost 1 base, with 5 bases spanning the gap. The CDR3 spans 13 residues. CDR3 sequence: CASSEGISYEQYF. CDR3 DNA sequence: TGTGCCAGCAGTGAAGGGATATCCTACGAGCAGTACTTC.

Written as DNA, the CDR3 is TGTGCCAGCAGCCAAGGGATTTCAGGGGCTCCGAGTCAGTACTTC. Protein sequence: CASSQGISGAPSQYF. V usage is TRBV3-1 (or the pseudogene TRBV3-2) and J usage is TRBJ2-7; D possibly corresponds to TRBD1 (6 bases). V was trimmed by 1 base and J by 10 bases, leaving 20 bases between them. The CDR3 consists of 15 residues. Germline V lookup: CDR1 LGHDT, CDR2 YNNKEL (reference sequence).

The rearrangement joins TRBV7-9 to TRBJ1-1; tentatively, D is TRBD1 (5 bases). This CDR3 contains 16 residues. V lost 2 bases, J lost 1 base, and 14 bases lay in between. The V gene's germline CDR1 is SEHNR and CDR2 FQNEAQ (reference sequence). DNA for the CDR3: TGTGCCAGCAGCTTACAGACAGCCCAGCCGAACACTGAAGCTTTCTTT. It codes for CASSLQTAQPNTEAFF.

This clone showed up just a few times. The chain links TRBV21-1 to TRBJ2-3. TRBV21-1 corresponds to a pseudogene. The CDR3 contains 14 residues. The CDR3 DNA sequence: TGTGCCAGCCAGGACGGCTATAGCACAGATACGCAGTATTTT. As protein: CASQDGYSTDTQYF.

The chain recombines TRBV15 with TRBJ1-3, with no clear D. In germline, CDR1 is LNHNV, CDR2 YYDKDF (reference sequence). CDR3 size: 15 residues. The V end lost 0 bases, the J end lost 3 bases, and 9 bases lay between the germline ends. The CDR3 DNA follows: TGTGCCACCAGCAGAGATGGATCGGGTGGAAACACCATATATTTT. Amino acids: CATSRDGSGGNTIYF.

The genes are TRBV14 and TRBJ1-2; tentative D call: TRBD1 (6 bases). This CDR3 is 16 amino acids long. V gave up 0 bases and J gave up 8 bases, with 19 bases separating them. Germline loops: CDR1 SGHDN, CDR2 FVKESK. The CDR3 nucleotides are TGTGCCAGCAGCCAAGATGGGTCGGTACAGGGCTGGGGCTACACCTTC. It specifies CASSQDGSVQGWGYTF.

The gene calls are TRBV13 and TRBJ1-1, with D tentatively TRBD1 (5 bases). Germline V gene sequence: CDR1 PRHDT, CDR2 FYEKMQ (reference sequence). The ends were cut back, 5 bases at V and 0 bases at J, with 16 bases in the middle. The CDR3 runs 16 residues. CDR3 sequence reads: CASSPSEGRLNTEAFF. CDR3 coding DNA: TGTGCCAGCAGCCCATCAGAGGGGAGACTGAACACTGAAGCTTTCTTT. The whole variable domain, remainder taken from reference TRBV13 and TRBJ1-1, is AAGVIQSPRHLIKEKRETATLKCYPIPRHDTVYWYQQGPGQDPQFLISFYEKMQSDKGSIPDRFSAQQFSDYHSELNMSSLELGDSALYFCASSPSEGRLNTEAFFGQGTRLTVV.

This sequence joins TRBV3-1 (or the pseudogene TRBV3-2) and TRBJ2-7, with D unclear. Germline CDR1 reads LGHDT; CDR2 reads YNNKEL (reference sequence). Trimming took 2 bases from V and 1 from J, leaving 6 bases between them. CDR3 length equals 13 residues. The CDR3 coding sequence is TGTGCCAGCAGCCAAATAGGGTCCTACGAGCAGTACTTC. Its translation: CASSQIGSYEQYF.

The V gene is TRBV19, the J gene TRBJ1-1; 7 nucleotides align to TRBD1. Germline V gene sequence: CDR1 LNHDA, CDR2 SQIVND (reference sequence). CDR3 length equals 13 residues. J lost 7 bases, V lost 2 bases, and 4 bases had no gene match. Written as DNA, the CDR3 is TGTGCCAGTAGTATAAGGGGGCGGGATGAAGCTTTCTTT. It codes for CASSIRGRDEAFF. The full variable domain, rest sourced from reference TRBV19 and TRBJ1-1, is DGGITQSPKYLFRKEGQNVTLSCEQNLNHDAMYWYRQDPGQGLRLIYYSQIVNDFQKGDIAEGYSVSREKKESFPLTVTSAQKNPTAFYLCASSIRGRDEAFFGQGTRLTVV.

This chain joins TRBV27 and TRBJ2-7; D is perhaps TRBD2 (5 bases). The germline V gene has CDR1 MNHEY and CDR2 SMNVEV (reference sequence). The CDR3 contains 14 residues. Trimming left V 4 bases short and J 3 bases short, with 13 bases between. For the CDR3, the DNA is TGTGCCAGCAGTTCCGGACTCGAGAACTACGAGCAGTACTTC. This codes for CASSSGLENYEQYF.

The rearrangement joins TRBV5-8 to TRBJ2-2, with 8 bases identical to TRBD1. The J segment lost 2 bases and the V segment lost 4 bases, leaving 7 bases of the junction unmatched. Germline V CDR1 and CDR2: SGHTS, YDEGEE. CDR3 size: 16 residues. CDR3 bases: TGTGCCAGCAGCGCCGACAGGGGAGGCAACACCGGGGAGCTGTTTTTT. Its translation: CASSADRGGNTGELFF.

CDR3 coding DNA: TGTGCCAGCAGTGATCTCAGCGGGGGGGCGGAGACCCAGTACTTC. It codes for CASSDLSGGAETQYF. The chain joins TRBV2 to TRBJ2-5, with 10 bases identical to TRBD2. Unmatched junction bases numbered 6, after V lost 3 bases and J lost 5 bases. The CDR3 is 15 residues long. Per the germline V gene, CDR1 is SNHLY and CDR2 is FYNNEI.

The chain recombines TRBV7-2 with TRBJ1-1; D not certain. The CDR3 runs to 17 residues. V shed 1 base and J shed 9 bases, with 24 bases lying between them. Germline CDR1 reads SGHTA; CDR2 reads FQGNSA. This chain's CDR3 is CASSLVVDHSSRGKAFF. The CDR3 nucleotides are TGTGCCAGCAGCTTAGTTGTGGACCATTCTAGCCGCGGAAAAGCTTTCTTT.

This chain connects TRBV10-1 to TRBJ1-1; D gene unclear. Trimming removed 3 bases at V and 5 bases at J, with 13 bases between. The CDR3 contains 14 residues. The V gene's germline CDR1 is WNHNN and CDR2 SYGVQD (reference sequence). The CDR3 spells CASSEEALSTEAFF. DNA of the CDR3: TGCGCCAGCAGTGAAGAGGCTTTGAGTACTGAAGCTTTCTTT.

The V and J genes are TRBV11-2 and TRBJ1-1; 7 bases fit TRBD1. Germline V gives CDR1 SGHAT, CDR2 FQNNGV. After removal of 2 bases from V and 1 base from J, the junction contained 4 bases not matched to a gene. The CDR3 totals 15 residues. Here the CDR3 DNA reads TGTGCCAGCAGCTTATCGTGGACAGGGAACACTGAAGCTTTCTTT. It encodes CASSLSWTGNTEAFF. Combining the CDR3 with reference TRBV11-2 and TRBJ1-1 gives the whole variable domain EAGVAQSPRYKIIEKRQSVAFWCNPISGHATLYWYQQILGQGPKLLIQFQNNGVVDDSQLPKDRFSAERLKGVDSTLKIQPAKLEDSAVYLCASSLSWTGNTEAFFGQGTRLTVV.

V usage is TRBV30 and J usage is TRBJ1-5; TRBD1 matches at 11 bases. From germline, CDR1 is GTSNPN and CDR2 SVGIG (reference sequence). This CDR3 comprises 15 residues. V was clipped by 3 bases and J by 4 bases; unmatched bases: 5. The DNA of the CDR3 is TGTGCCTGGAGATCAGGGACAGGGGGTAATCAGCCCCAGCATTTT. It encodes CAWRSGTGGNQPQHF.

The genes are TRBV6-2 or TRBV6-3 and TRBJ2-7; the D is unclear. V gave up 0 bases and J gave up 5 bases, with 8 bases separating them. The CDR3 runs to 13 residues. Per the germline V gene, CDR1 is MNHEY and CDR2 is SVGEGT. CDR3 in DNA: TGTGCCAGCAGTTACTCTTTGTTCGACGAGCAGTACTTC. Amino acid sequence: CASSYSLFDEQYF.

This clone was picked up one time. The chain recombines TRBV10-2 with TRBJ2-7; possibly TRBD1 or TRBD2 for D (5 bases each). Per germline, CDR1 WSHSY and CDR2 SAAADI. The V end lost 10 bases, the J end lost 0 bases, and 19 bases lay between the germline ends. CDR3 length: 15 amino acids. The CDR3 protein is CATTLRGLSSYEQYF. Here the CDR3 DNA reads TGCGCCACTACCCTCCGGGGCCTAAGCTCCTACGAGCAGTACTTC.

The rearrangement joins TRBV28 to TRBJ1-5; 7 bases match TRBD1. The CDR3 sequence is 15 residues long. V was clipped by 5 bases and J by 7 bases; unmatched bases: 11. In germline, CDR1 is MDHEN, CDR2 SYDVKM. The CDR3 DNA reads TGTGCCAGCAGTCCATCCAAGGGGGCAAACCAGCCCCAGCATTTT. Amino acids: CASSPSKGANQPQHF.